Following are 5 T cell receptor beta chains from one sample sequenced in a study of metastatic and nonmetastatic thyroid tumors. None of the patients had undergone any treatment ahead of thyroid surgery. TCRdb re-called the PCR reads through MiXCR. The sample lists about 92,000 clones, more than 12% occurring once. The sample taken for sequencing was blood. These receptors were taken from a female donor with papillary thyroid cancer or a benign thyroid nodule (not recorded which). Some clones in this sample may be carry-over from other donors' samples.

In the case of this clone: It may be a read error: a sequence one base away is much more abundant. The V gene is TRBV11-2, the J gene TRBJ2-3; D not resolved. The germline V gene encodes CDR1 SGHAT and CDR2 FQNNGV. Trimming shortened V by 1 base and J by 2 bases, and 13 bases separated the two germline ends. The CDR3 extends over 16 amino acids. The CDR3 coding sequence is TGTGCCAGCAGCTTAGGGTACGCCCGCTCCACAGATACGCAGTATTTT. Its protein product is CASSLGYARSTDTQYF.

Of note for this clone: A much larger clone differs by one base, so this may be a read error. The chain recombines TRBV30 with TRBJ2-4, with D perhaps matching TRBD1 (6 bases). The CDR3 contains 14 residues. Trimming removed 6 bases from V and 2 bases from J, with 14 bases in between. Germline assignment: CDR1 GTSNPN and CDR2 SVGIG (reference sequence). CDR3 DNA sequence: TGTGCCTGTAGTATTGGGGGCACCAAAAACATTCAGTACTTC. It is translated as CACSIGGTKNIQYF.

With regard to this clone: At one boundary the junction diverges from the germline segment, which might be a read error. CDR3 in amino acids: CSARGRSASGVNIGELFF. The CDR3 nucleotides are TGCAGTGCTAGAGGTAGAAGTGCTAGCGGGGTGAACATCGGGGAGCTGTTTTTT. V is TRBV20-1 and J is TRBJ2-2; 9 positions match TRBD2. Germline V gene sequence: CDR1 DFQATT, CDR2 SNEGSKA (reference sequence). This CDR3 is built from 18 residues.

A few counts support this clone. The V gene is TRBV12-3 or TRBV12-4, the J gene TRBJ1-5; weak D call: TRBD1 (5 bases). The CDR3 is made up of 14 amino acids. Trimming took off 6 bases at V and 7 bases at J, with 16 bases between the two ends. Written as DNA, the CDR3 is TGTGCCAGCAGCTTGACAGTGGGCACACAGCCCCAGCATTTT. This encodes CASSLTVGTQPQHF.

This clone was counted many times. V and J are TRBV12-3 or TRBV12-4 and TRBJ2-1, with 13 bases aligning to TRBD2. V dropped 7 bases and J dropped 5; count of bases not matched to a gene: 11. This CDR3 region has 17 residues. This CDR3 reads CASNTPTGLAGNNEQFF. DNA for the CDR3: TGTGCCAGCAACACCCCGACGGGACTAGCGGGGAACAATGAGCAGTTCTTC.